The 9 T cell receptor beta chains below were found in one sample sequenced in a study of CD8+ T cells in alopecia areata. After isolation, RNA underwent reverse transcription to generate cDNA as the sequencing template. Profiled with immunoSEQ multiplex PCR; TCRdb holds only in-frame clones, not every one. The table lists about 150,000 clones, around 47% of them singletons. The sequenced sample consisted of CD4+ T cells sorted from blood. These receptors were collected from a human donor with alopecia areata.

The chain carries TRBV29-1 and TRBJ1-1; possible D gene TRBD1, 5 bases. Trimming took 2 bases from V and 4 from J, leaving 14 bases between them. This CDR3 is built from 14 residues. The germline gives CDR1 SQVTM, CDR2 ANQGSEA. The CDR3 is CSVEWPRDGTEAFF. The CDR3 DNA reads TGCAGCGTTGAATGGCCCAGGGATGGCACTGAAGCTTTCTTT.

The rearrangement uses TRBV30 and TRBJ1-2; the D gene is possibly TRBD1 (6 bases). Trimming stripped 0 bases from V and 8 bases from J, with 10 bases between. From germline, CDR1 is GTSNPN and CDR2 SVGIG (reference sequence). The CDR3 covers 12 residues. The CDR3 sequence: CAWSVPGVGYTF. Here the CDR3 DNA reads TGTGCCTGGAGTGTACCAGGGGTCGGCTACACCTTC.

This clone was counted at least ten times. The V and J genes are TRBV28 and TRBJ1-1; D remains ambiguous. The CDR3 runs 11 residues. From germline, CDR1 is MDHEN and CDR2 SYDVKM. The germline V and J ends were trimmed by 4 bases and 7 bases, with 7 bases remaining between them. The CDR3 loop reads CASSYYGEAFF. The DNA of the CDR3 is TGTGCCAGCAGTTATTACGGTGAAGCTTTCTTT.

A few counts support this clone. V and J are TRBV30 and TRBJ1-1; unclear D gene. Germline lookup yields CDR1 GTSNPN and CDR2 SVGIG (reference sequence). V was cut by 4 bases and J by 7 bases, with 4 bases left in between. The CDR3 consists of 9 residues. The CDR3: CAWTDEAFF. CDR3 nucleotides: TGTGCCTGGACGGATGAAGCTTTCTTT.

The V and J genes are TRBV7-6 and TRBJ2-7; D gene unclear. CDR3 length: 14 residues. The germline gives CDR1 SGHVS, CDR2 FNYEAQ. V was shortened by 0 bases and J by 2 bases, with 8 bases between the two germline ends. CDR3 in DNA: TGTGCCAGCAGCTTAGCACAGTCAACCTACGAGCAGTACTTC. Encoded protein: CASSLAQSTYEQYF.

The chain couples TRBV6-5 to TRBJ2-7, with 7 bases lining up with TRBD1. Germline-derived CDR1 and CDR2 are MNHEY and SVGAGI. The CDR3 is made up of 13 amino acids. V shed 6 bases and J 3 bases; nucleotides not matched to a gene: 5. CDR3 loop: CASRPGQYYEQYF. The CDR3 DNA is TGTGCCAGCAGACCGGGACAGTACTACGAGCAGTACTTC.

The chain carries TRBV29-1 and TRBJ2-7; 9 nucleotides align to TRBD1. This CDR3 is 12 amino acids long. The junction had 7 bases not matched to a gene; V was cut back by 7 bases and J by 6 bases. From germline, CDR1 is SQVTM and CDR2 ANQGSEA. The CDR3 spells CSGRTGDREQYF. The CDR3, as DNA: TGCAGCGGAAGGACAGGGGATCGCGAGCAGTACTTC.

This clone was observed a few times. V usage is TRBV29-1 and J usage is TRBJ2-7, with D unclear. Trimming removed 3 bases at V and 1 base at J, with 7 bases between. There are 12 residues in the CDR3. The germline gives CDR1 SQVTM, CDR2 ANQGSEA. CDR3 DNA: TGCAGCGTTGAGACACTTTCCTACGAGCAGTACTTC. Its protein is CSVETLSYEQYF.

This clone was observed a handful of times. The chain carries TRBV28 and TRBJ2-3; 12 bases map to TRBD2. Germline V CDR1 and CDR2: MDHEN, SYDVKM. The CDR3 loop spans 16 amino acids. The J segment lost 5 bases and the V segment lost 3 bases, leaving 6 bases of the junction unmatched. This CDR3 reads CASSFPTSGGRDTQYF. The CDR3 DNA is TGTGCCAGCAGTTTTCCCACTAGCGGGGGGCGAGATACGCAGTATTTT. Together with reference TRBV28 and TRBJ2-3, the CDR3 gives the full variable domain: DVKVTQSSRYLVKRTGEKVFLECVQDMDHENMFWYRQDPGLGLRLIYFSYDVKMKEKGDIPEGYSVSREKKERFSLILESASTNQTSMYLCASSFPTSGGRDTQYFGPGTRLTVL.